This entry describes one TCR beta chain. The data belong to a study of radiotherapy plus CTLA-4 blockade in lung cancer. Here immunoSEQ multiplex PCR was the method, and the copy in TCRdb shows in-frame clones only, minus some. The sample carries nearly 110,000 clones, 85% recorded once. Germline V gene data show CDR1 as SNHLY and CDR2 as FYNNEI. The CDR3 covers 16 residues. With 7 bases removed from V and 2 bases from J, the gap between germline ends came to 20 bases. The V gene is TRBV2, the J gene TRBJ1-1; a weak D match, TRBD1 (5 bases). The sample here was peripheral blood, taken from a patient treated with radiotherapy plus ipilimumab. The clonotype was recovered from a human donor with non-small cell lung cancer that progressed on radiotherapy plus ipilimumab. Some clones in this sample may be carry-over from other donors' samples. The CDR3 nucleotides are TGTGCCAGCATATCCCAAGGACATATAGGTAACACTGAAGCTTTCTTT. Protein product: CASISQGHIGNTEAFF. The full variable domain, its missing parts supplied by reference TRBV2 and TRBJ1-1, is EPEVTQTPSHQVTQMGQEVILRCVPISNHLYFYWYRQILGQKVEFLVSFYNNEISEKSEIFDDQFSVERPDGSNFTLKIRSTKLEDSAMYFCASISQGHIGNTEAFFGQGTRLTVV.